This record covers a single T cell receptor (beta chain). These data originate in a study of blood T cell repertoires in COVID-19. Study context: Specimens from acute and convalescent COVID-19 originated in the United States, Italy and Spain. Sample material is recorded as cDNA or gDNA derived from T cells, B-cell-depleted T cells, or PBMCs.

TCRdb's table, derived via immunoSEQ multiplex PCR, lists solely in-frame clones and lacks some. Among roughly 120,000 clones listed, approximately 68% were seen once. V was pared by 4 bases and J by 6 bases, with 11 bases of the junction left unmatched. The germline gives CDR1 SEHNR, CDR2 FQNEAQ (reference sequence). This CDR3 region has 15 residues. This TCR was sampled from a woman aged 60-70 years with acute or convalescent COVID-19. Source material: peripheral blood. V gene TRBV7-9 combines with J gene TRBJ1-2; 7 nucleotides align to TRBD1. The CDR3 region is CASSSLRGGGDGYTF. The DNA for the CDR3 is TGTGCCAGCAGCTCCTTACGAGGAGGGGGCGATGGCTACACCTTC. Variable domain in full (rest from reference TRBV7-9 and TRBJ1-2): DTGVSQNPRHKITKRGQNVTFRCDPISEHNRLYWYRQTLGQGPEFLTYFQNEAQLEKSRLLSDRFSAERPKGSFSTLEIQRTEQGDSAMYLCASSSLRGGGDGYTFGSGTRLTVV.